One and the same sample provided the 12 T cell receptor beta chains below, sequenced in a study of T cell responses to AZD1222 COVID-19 vaccine. Generated by immunoSEQ multiplex PCR, the TCRdb table keeps only in-frame clones and is missing some. The sample records roughly 170,000 clones, 90% being singletons. The material sequenced was peripheral blood, taken on day 0 of AZD1222 vaccination. All receptors derive from an adult in good health.

The chain recombines TRBV3-1 (or the pseudogene TRBV3-2) with TRBJ1-2; D gene unclear. Germline-derived CDR1 and CDR2 are LGHDT and YNNKEL (reference sequence). V lost 4 bases to trimming and J lost 6 bases, with 12 bases between them. The CDR3 spans 13 residues. The CDR3 is CASSLERAHGYTF. In DNA form, the CDR3 reads TGTGCCAGCAGCCTCGAGAGGGCCCATGGCTACACCTTC.

The count of this clone is one. The rearrangement uses TRBV4-2 and TRBJ2-4; D unresolved. In germline, CDR1 is LGHNA, CDR2 YNFKEQ. The CDR3 sequence is 16 residues long. V was cut by 0 bases and J by 0 bases, with 9 bases left in between. DNA for the CDR3: TGTGCCAGCAGCCAAGATCCCGGCTTAGCCAAAAACATTCAGTACTTC. It yields the protein CASSQDPGLAKNIQYF.

V and J are TRBV10-3 and TRBJ2-2; 9 positions agree with TRBD1. The CDR3 consists of 13 residues. The germline gives CDR1 ENHRY, CDR2 SYGVKD. The J segment lost 4 bases and the V segment lost 6 bases, leaving 0 bases of the junction unmatched. CDR3 in DNA: TGTGCCATCAGGACAGGGGGCACCGGGGAGCTGTTTTTT. Translated, it gives CAIRTGGTGELFF.

This chain connects TRBV6-5 to TRBJ1-6, with D possibly matching TRBD1 (5 bases). Between the trimmed V and J ends, which lost 8 bases and 11 bases, there was a span of 16 bases. Germline V gives CDR1 MNHEY, CDR2 SVGAGI. CDR3 size: 13 residues. This CDR3 is CASAGGNGTPLHF. Written as DNA, the CDR3 is TGTGCCAGCGCCGGGGGGAATGGGACACCCCTCCACTTT.

The chain couples TRBV24-1 to TRBJ1-2; 7 nucleotides line up with TRBD1. V dropped 3 bases and J dropped 3; count of bases not matched to a gene: 6. There are 15 residues in the CDR3. The V gene's germline CDR1 is KGHDR and CDR2 SFDVKD. CDR3 coding DNA: TGTGCCACCAGTGATGGGACAGCCGGGGACTATGGCTACACCTTC. This encodes CATSDGTAGDYGYTF.

The chain couples TRBV19 to TRBJ1-3, with D unresolved. The length of the CDR3 is 13 residues. V was shortened by 4 bases and J by 0 bases, with 4 bases between the two germline ends. From germline, CDR1 is LNHDA and CDR2 SQIVND (reference sequence). The CDR3 is CASSTDSGNTIYF. CDR3 nucleotides: TGTGCCAGTAGTACCGACTCTGGAAACACCATATATTTT.

The chain uses TRBV19 and TRBJ1-1; D uncertain. The germline V gene has CDR1 LNHDA and CDR2 SQIVND (reference sequence). Trimming took off 3 bases at V and 0 bases at J, with 5 bases between the two ends. The CDR3 consists of 13 residues. The CDR3 region is CASSIGMNTEAFF. The CDR3 DNA reads as TGTGCCAGTAGTATCGGGATGAACACTGAAGCTTTCTTT.

This sequence joins TRBV5-1 and TRBJ2-2; D assignment may be TRBD1 or TRBD2 (5 bases each). The germline gives CDR1 SGHRS, CDR2 YFSETQ. V gave up 6 bases and J gave up 4 bases, with 16 bases separating them. The CDR3 length is 15 residues. CDR3 sequence: CASTPQGPSTGELFF. In DNA, the CDR3 is TGCGCCAGCACCCCGCAGGGACCGAGCACCGGGGAGCTGTTTTTT.

The chain couples TRBV19 to TRBJ1-1; D gene unclear. The CDR3 has 16 residues. V was cut by 5 bases and J by 11 bases, with 27 bases left in between. In germline, CDR1 is LNHDA, CDR2 SQIVND (reference sequence). The CDR3 spells CASSLGRARAGGGAFF. The CDR3 coding sequence is TGTGCCAGTAGTTTGGGTCGGGCGCGGGCCGGAGGTGGGGCTTTCTTT.

This clone was recorded a few times. The chain combines TRBV5-5 with TRBJ2-5, with D perhaps TRBD2 (6 bases). V gave up 7 bases and J gave up 3 bases, with 19 bases separating them. CDR3 length: 15 amino acids. Looked up from germline, CDR1 is SGHKS and CDR2 is YYEKEE (reference sequence). In nucleotides, the CDR3 is TGTGCCAGCGGGGGAGGTAGGATCGTGGAAGAGACCCAGTACTTC. The encoded protein is CASGGGRIVEETQYF. Using reference TRBV5-5 and TRBJ2-5 for the parts outside the CDR3, the full variable domain is DAGVTQSPTHLIKTRGQQVTLRCSPISGHKSVSWYQQVLGQGPQFIFQYYEKEERGRGNFPDRFSARQFPNYSSELNVNALLLGDSALYLCASGGGRIVEETQYFGPGTRLLVL.

The chain has TRBV2 and TRBJ1-4, with 9 nucleotides matching TRBD1. The CDR3 loop spans 12 amino acids. V lost 8 bases to trimming and J lost 8 bases; unmatched junction nucleotides: 3. Germline values: CDR1 SNHLY, CDR2 FYNNEI. CDR3: CASLGQGEKLFF. CDR3 in DNA: TGTGCCAGCCTAGGACAGGGGGAAAAACTGTTTTTT.

The chain is built from TRBV7-9 and TRBJ1-4; unclear D gene. Trimming removed 4 bases from V and 5 bases from J, with 5 bases in between. The CDR3 sequence is 12 residues long. CDR1 and CDR2 from the germline V gene are SEHNR and FQNEAQ (reference sequence). CDR3 in amino acids: CASSSANEKLFF. The CDR3 nucleotides read TGTGCCAGCAGCTCCGCCAATGAAAAACTGTTTTTT.